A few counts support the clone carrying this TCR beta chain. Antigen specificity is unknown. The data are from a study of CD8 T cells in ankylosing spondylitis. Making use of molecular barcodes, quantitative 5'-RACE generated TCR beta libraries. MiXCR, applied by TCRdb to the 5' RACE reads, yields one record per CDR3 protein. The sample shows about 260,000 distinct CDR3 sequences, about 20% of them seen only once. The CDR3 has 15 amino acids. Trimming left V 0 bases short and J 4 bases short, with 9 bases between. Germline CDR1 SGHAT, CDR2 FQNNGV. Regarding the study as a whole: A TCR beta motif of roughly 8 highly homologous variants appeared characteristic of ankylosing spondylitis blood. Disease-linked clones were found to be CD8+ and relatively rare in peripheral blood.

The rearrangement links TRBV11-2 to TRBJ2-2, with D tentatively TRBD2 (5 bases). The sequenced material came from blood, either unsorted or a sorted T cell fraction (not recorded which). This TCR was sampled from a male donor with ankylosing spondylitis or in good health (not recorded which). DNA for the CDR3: TGTGCCAGCAGCTTAGACGGAGGTCTCACCGGGGAGCTGTTTTTT. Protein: CASSLDGGLTGELFF.